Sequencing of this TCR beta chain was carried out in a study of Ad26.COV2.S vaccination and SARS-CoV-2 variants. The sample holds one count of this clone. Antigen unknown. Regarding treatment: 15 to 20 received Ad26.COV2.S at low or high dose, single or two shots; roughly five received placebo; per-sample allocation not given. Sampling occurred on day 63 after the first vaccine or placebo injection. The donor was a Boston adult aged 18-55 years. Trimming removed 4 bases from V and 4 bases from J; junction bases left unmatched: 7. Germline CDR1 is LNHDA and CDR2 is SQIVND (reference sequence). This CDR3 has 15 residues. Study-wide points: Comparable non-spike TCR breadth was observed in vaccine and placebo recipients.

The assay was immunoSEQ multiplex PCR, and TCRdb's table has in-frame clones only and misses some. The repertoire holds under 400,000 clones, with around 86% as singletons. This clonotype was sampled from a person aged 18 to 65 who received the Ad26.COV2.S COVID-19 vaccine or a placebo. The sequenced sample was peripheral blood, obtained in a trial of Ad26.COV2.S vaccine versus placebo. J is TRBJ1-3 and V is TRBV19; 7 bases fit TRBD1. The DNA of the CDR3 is TGTGCCAGTAGTACGACTACAGGGGAAGGAAACACCATATATTTT. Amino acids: CASSTTTGEGNTIYF.